These 32 T cell receptor beta chains share one sample of origin, sequenced in a study of T cell repertoires in cytomegalovirus infection. Via MiXCR, TCRdb re-called the reads, giving one row per CDR3 protein. The sample has some 130,000 distinct CDR3 sequences, over 25% seen once. No antigens are known for them. This specimen consisted of CD8+ T cells from cultured PBMCs, obtained from culture after CMV antigen stimulation. Receptor source: a human donor in good health (CMV status not recorded). Some clones in this sample may be carry-over from other donors' samples.

J is TRBJ1-2 and V is TRBV5-1, with D perhaps TRBD1 (5 bases). Germline V gives CDR1 SGHRS, CDR2 YFSETQ. The ends were cut back, 0 bases at V and 7 bases at J, with 13 bases in the middle. CDR3 length: 14 residues. CDR3 DNA sequence: TGCGCCAGCAGCTTGGAGTCCGGGACTCGTGGCTACACCTTC. Protein product: CASSLESGTRGYTF.

Only a few counts were recorded for this clonotype. The J gene is TRBJ1-1, the V gene TRBV10-3; unclear D gene. CDR3 size: 12 residues. CDR1 and CDR2 (germline): ENHRY, SYGVKD. V lost 3 bases, J lost 11 bases, and 13 bases lay in between. CDR3 DNA sequence: TGTGCCATCAGTGAAGGGCAGGTGGGTGCTTTCTTT. Protein product: CAISEGQVGAFF.

V and J are TRBV2 and TRBJ1-1; 9 bases align to TRBD1. The V segment lost 6 bases and the J segment 0 bases; nucleotides outside the gene matches: 2. In germline, CDR1 is SNHLY, CDR2 FYNNEI. The CDR3 consists of 14 residues. CDR3 in amino acids: CASSGQGMNTEAFF. CDR3 DNA: TGTGCCAGCAGCGGACAGGGGATGAACACTGAAGCTTTCTTT.

The V gene is TRBV30, the J gene TRBJ2-1, with 11 bases identical to TRBD2. The V gene end was trimmed by 2 bases and the J gene end by 6 bases; junction bases not matched to a gene: 15. This CDR3 is 18 amino acids long. Germline V lookup: CDR1 GTSNPN, CDR2 SVGIG (reference sequence). This CDR3 reads CAWSPLLRLAGYVNEQFF. The CDR3 DNA reads TGTGCCTGGAGTCCCCTCCTAAGACTAGCGGGGTACGTCAATGAGCAGTTCTTC.

This clonotype was counted at least ten times. V usage is TRBV7-9 and J usage is TRBJ2-7; D remains ambiguous. Germline loops: CDR1 SEHNR, CDR2 FQNEAQ (reference sequence). Trimming shortened V by 5 bases and J by 2 bases, and 7 bases separated the two germline ends. The CDR3 length is 12 residues. In nucleotides, the CDR3 is TGTGCCAGCAGCCTTAGCCCCTACGAGCAGTACTTC. Translating it yields CASSLSPYEQYF.

This clonotype was detected many times. This chain joins TRBV29-1 and TRBJ2-7; D possibly corresponds to TRBD2 (6 bases). The CDR3 runs to 15 residues. Germline CDR1 is SQVTM and CDR2 is ANQGSEA. Trimming stripped 4 bases from V and 1 base from J, with 17 bases between. CDR3 DNA: TGCAGCGTTGTCCCTTGGGGGGAAAAGTCCTACGAGCAGTACTTC. As protein: CSVVPWGEKSYEQYF.

The gene calls are TRBV19 and TRBJ2-7, with 7 bases that match TRBD1. The CDR3 has 16 residues. The V and J ends lost 1 base and 2 bases, in that order; junction bases with no gene match: 8. Germline assignment: CDR1 LNHDA and CDR2 SQIVND (reference sequence). This CDR3 is CASSIGTQGPTYEQYF. As DNA, the CDR3 is TGTGCCAGTAGTATAGGGACACAGGGGCCGACCTACGAGCAGTACTTC.

This clonotype has at least ten counts. The chain recombines TRBV27 with TRBJ1-1; the match to TRBD1 covers 7 bases. Trimming at V came to 2 bases and at J to 1 base, leaving 1 base not matched to a gene. In germline, CDR1 is MNHEY, CDR2 SMNVEV (reference sequence). This CDR3 comprises 14 residues. The CDR3 DNA sequence: TGTGCCAGCAGTTTAGACAGGGCGAACACTGAAGCTTTCTTT. It translates to CASSLDRANTEAFF.

This clonotype occurred many times. The J gene is TRBJ2-5, the V gene TRBV5-1; a possible D gene is TRBD2 (6 bases). CDR1 and CDR2 from the germline V gene are SGHRS and YFSETQ. Deletions cut 3 bases from V and 10 bases from J, with 13 bases between. The CDR3 loop spans 12 amino acids. CDR3 nucleotides: TGCGCCAGCAGCTGGGACTCCCGTGTCCAGTACTTC. Its translation is CASSWDSRVQYF.

This clonotype was seen ten or more times. V and J are TRBV7-2 and TRBJ1-1; 8 bases match TRBD1. V trimming: 5 bases; J trimming: 1 base; junction bases outside the gene matches: 3. Germline CDR1 and CDR2: SGHTA and FQGNSA. The CDR3 covers 14 residues. The CDR3 spells CASSPQGGNTEAFF. Here the CDR3 DNA reads TGTGCCAGCAGCCCACAGGGGGGGAACACTGAAGCTTTCTTT.

The gene calls are TRBV27 and TRBJ1-4, with a possible D match to TRBD1 (6 bases). There are 15 residues in the CDR3. The V gene's germline CDR1 is MNHEY and CDR2 SMNVEV (reference sequence). The V end was cut by 2 bases, the J end by 4 bases, with 11 bases between. The CDR3 sequence is CASSLMGGHNEKLFF. The DNA of the CDR3 is TGTGCCAGCAGTTTAATGGGGGGCCATAATGAAAAACTGTTTTTT.

Ten or more counts support this clonotype. The genes are TRBV28 and TRBJ2-7; 10 nucleotides agree with TRBD1. Germline V gives CDR1 MDHEN, CDR2 SYDVKM. This CDR3 contains 14 residues. CDR3 in DNA: TGTGGGGTAATGGAGACAGGGGGCTTGTACGAGCAGTACTTC. Amino acids: CGVMETGGLYEQYF.

This chain links TRBV7-6 with TRBJ2-2; no clear D gene. Germline-derived CDR1 and CDR2 are SGHVS and FNYEAQ. This CDR3 is 13 amino acids long. The V end lost 1 base, the J end lost 6 bases, and 6 bases lay between the germline ends. The CDR3 protein is CASSLVPAGELFF. For the CDR3, the DNA is TGTGCCAGCAGCTTAGTTCCGGCCGGGGAGCTGTTTTTT.

The chain uses TRBV24-1 and TRBJ2-3, with 8 positions matching TRBD1. CDR3 size: 18 residues. J gave up 4 bases and V 6 bases, and 17 bases lay outside the gene matches. Germline V gene lookup returns CDR1 KGHDR and CDR2 SFDVKD. The CDR3 sequence: CATSSTRKTGVFADTQYF. CDR3 DNA: TGTGCCACCAGTTCTACTCGCAAGACAGGGGTTTTTGCAGATACGCAGTATTTT.

The gene calls are TRBV3-1 and TRBJ2-5, with D possibly TRBD2 on 5 matching bases. V dropped 2 bases and J dropped 4 bases, with 14 bases sitting between them. The CDR3 spans 15 residues. In germline, CDR1 is LGHDT, CDR2 YNNKEL (reference sequence). CDR3 amino acids: CASSQSFSAGETQYF. CDR3 DNA sequence: TGTGCCAGCAGCCAATCTTTTTCCGCGGGAGAGACCCAGTACTTC.

V usage is TRBV4-1 and J usage is TRBJ1-3; 7 bases align to TRBD1. There are 15 residues in the CDR3. Germline V CDR1 and CDR2: MGHRA, YSYEKL. The ends lost 4 bases at V and 2 bases at J; junction bases unmatched: 5. This CDR3 reads CASSLHGQAGNTIYF. The CDR3 DNA follows: TGCGCCAGCAGCCTGCATGGACAGGCTGGAAACACCATATATTTT.

CDR3 residues: CASSWSSGGSYEQYF. Written as DNA, the CDR3 is TGTGCCAGTAGCTGGAGTAGCGGGGGGTCCTACGAGCAGTACTTC. The gene calls are TRBV19 and TRBJ2-7, with TRBD2 identical over 10 bases. Losses at the gene ends were 6 bases for V and 1 base for J; bases not matched to a gene: 6. This CDR3 is built from 15 residues. Per germline, CDR1 LNHDA and CDR2 SQIVND (reference sequence).

The chain is built from TRBV2 and TRBJ1-3; D unclear. V was trimmed by 0 bases and J by 0 bases, leaving 9 bases between them. There are 16 residues in the CDR3. Germline loops: CDR1 SNHLY, CDR2 FYNNEI. CDR3 protein: CASSEAFAVSGNTIYF. CDR3 DNA: TGTGCCAGCAGTGAAGCGTTTGCGGTCTCTGGAAACACCATATATTTT.

This clonotype has a handful of counts. The chain joins TRBV20-1 to TRBJ2-1; TRBD2 agrees at 8 bases. V shed 6 bases and J 5 bases; nucleotides not matched to a gene: 18. The CDR3 loop spans 17 amino acids. Germline values: CDR1 DFQATT, CDR2 SNEGSKA (reference sequence). CDR3 in DNA: TGCAGTGCCACCTACTTTTTCCAGCGGGGGCCCAACAATGAGCAGTTCTTC. Amino acid sequence: CSATYFFQRGPNNEQFF.

This clonotype came up a few times. This chain uses TRBV15 with TRBJ2-5, with a possible D match to TRBD2 (5 bases). The V and J ends lost 4 bases and 5 bases respectively, with 11 bases between them. Germline V gives CDR1 LNHNV, CDR2 YYDKDF (reference sequence). There are 13 residues in the CDR3. The CDR3 DNA is TGTGCCACCAGCACGACTATCGGGGAGACCCAGTACTTC. Translating gives CATSTTIGETQYF. The complete variable domain, with remaining parts taken from reference TRBV15 and TRBJ2-5, reads DAMVIQNPRYQVTQFGKPVTLSCSQTLNHNVMYWYQQKSSQAPKLLFHYYDKDFNNEADTPDNFQSRRPNTSFCFLDIRSPGLGDTAMYLCATSTTIGETQYFGPGTRLLVL.

This clonotype was seen more than once but under ten times. The chain is built from TRBV7-6 and TRBJ2-1; 8 bases agree with TRBD2. Looked up from germline, CDR1 is SGHVS and CDR2 is FNYEAQ. Losses at the gene ends were 0 bases for V and 5 bases for J; bases not matched to a gene: 9. This CDR3 comprises 17 residues. CDR3 sequence: CASSLAEGGGPHNEQFF. The CDR3 coding sequence is TGTGCCAGCAGCTTAGCGGAGGGCGGGGGGCCCCACAATGAGCAGTTCTTC. Looking up the rest from reference TRBV7-6 and TRBJ2-1 gives the full variable domain: GAGVSQSPRYKVTKRGQDVALRCDPISGHVSLYWYRQALGQGPEFLTYFNYEAQQDKSGLPNDRFSAERPEGSISTLTIQRTEQRDSAMYRCASSLAEGGGPHNEQFFGPGTRLTVL.

The chain joins TRBV7-6 to TRBJ2-1; TRBD1 agrees at 7 bases. V lost 5 bases to trimming and J lost 2 bases; unmatched junction nucleotides: 9. This CDR3 has 16 residues. From germline, CDR1 is SGHVS and CDR2 FNYEAQ. The CDR3 region is CASSDKNRGTYNEQFF. The CDR3 DNA reads TGTGCCAGCAGCGACAAAAACAGGGGTACCTACAATGAGCAGTTCTTC.

The chain recombines TRBV12-3 or TRBV12-4 with TRBJ2-1; D might be TRBD2 (5 bases). The ends were cut back, 6 bases at V and 9 bases at J, with 15 bases in the middle. CDR3 size: 13 residues. The CDR3 nucleotides are TGTGCCAGCAGCCTTGGGGAGTCGGGTGAGCAGTTCTTC. Amino acid sequence: CASSLGESGEQFF.

The chain combines TRBV28 with TRBJ2-2, with D tentatively TRBD1 or TRBD2 (5 bases each). CDR3 length equals 16 residues. Looked up from germline, CDR1 is MDHEN and CDR2 is SYDVKM. V was pared by 4 bases and J by 4 bases, with 16 bases between. In DNA, the CDR3 is TGTGCCAGCAGTTGGCCCGGGACCGGAAGCACCGGGGAGCTGTTTTTT. Translating gives CASSWPGTGSTGELFF.

The CDR3 coding sequence is TGCAGCGTCCGGGACAGGGGATCATACGAGCAGTACTTC. This gives the protein CSVRDRGSYEQYF. This chain joins TRBV29-1 and TRBJ2-7; 10 bases map to TRBD1. The CDR3 has 13 amino acids. CDR1 is SQVTM, CDR2 ANQGSEA, per germline. V was clipped by 6 bases and J by 4 bases; unmatched bases: 6.

Written as DNA, the CDR3 is TGTGCCAGCACCCCCCTTGCTGGGGCCAACGTCCTGACTTTC. Amino acids: CASTPLAGANVLTF. The chain recombines TRBV6-6 with TRBJ2-6, with D hard to call. Germline CDR1 MNHNY, CDR2 SVGAGI (reference sequence). This CDR3 comprises 14 residues. Deletions cut 7 bases from V and 2 bases from J, with 9 bases between.

This clonotype showed up many times. The rearrangement links TRBV5-4 to TRBJ2-1; 7 bases are shared with TRBD2. CDR1 is SGHNT and CDR2 is YYREEE in the germline V gene (reference sequence). The CDR3 consists of 18 residues. V gave up 3 bases and J gave up 3 bases; unmatched junction bases: 15. CDR3 nucleotides: TGTGCCAGCAGCTCGGGCGCGGGGACTAAAGGCGACTACAATGAGCAGTTCTTC. This gives the protein CASSSGAGTKGDYNEQFF.

This clonotype was seen a handful of times. The chain recombines TRBV7-4 with TRBJ2-1, with D perhaps assigned TRBD1 or TRBD2 (5 bases each). The V and J ends lost 1 base and 2 bases respectively, with 15 bases between them. The germline V gene encodes CDR1 SGHVT and CDR2 SQSDAQ. This CDR3 is built from 17 residues. CDR3 amino acids: CASSLGEGESAYNEQFF. The CDR3, as DNA: TGTGCCAGCAGCTTAGGGGAAGGGGAGTCTGCCTACAATGAGCAGTTCTTC.

The V and J genes are TRBV2 and TRBJ2-1, with D unclear. The ends were cut back, 4 bases at V and 1 base at J, with 5 bases in the middle. The CDR3 consists of 13 residues. Germline V gives CDR1 SNHLY, CDR2 FYNNEI. CDR3 sequence reads: CASSAESYNEQFF. The CDR3 DNA reads TGTGCCAGCAGTGCCGAATCCTACAATGAGCAGTTCTTC. Complete variable domain (other parts from reference TRBV2 and TRBJ2-1): EPEVTQTPSHQVTQMGQEVILRCVPISNHLYFYWYRQILGQKVEFLVSFYNNEISEKSEIFDDQFSVERPDGSNFTLKIRSTKLEDSAMYFCASSAESYNEQFFGPGTRLTVL.

This sequence joins TRBV5-6 and TRBJ2-5; D remains ambiguous. This CDR3 has 13 residues. In germline, CDR1 is SGHDT, CDR2 YYEEEE. Trimming left V 7 bases short and J 7 bases short, with 17 bases between. DNA of the CDR3: TGTGCCAGCCACAGCTTGCCGCCGGGGACCCAGTACTTC. This translates into CASHSLPPGTQYF.

V and J are TRBV6-2 or TRBV6-3 and TRBJ2-2; D remains ambiguous. The CDR3 contains 12 residues. The ends were cut back, 7 bases at V and 9 bases at J, with 12 bases in the middle. Germline CDR1 is MNHEY and CDR2 is SVGEGT. DNA for the CDR3: TGTGCCAGCACCCCGGACGCCTGGGAGCTGTTTTTT. Its translation: CASTPDAWELFF.

The chain links TRBV11-2 to TRBJ1-5, with TRBD1 matching 9 bases. From germline, CDR1 is SGHAT and CDR2 FQNNGV. The CDR3 spans 13 residues. V was clipped by 5 bases and J by 9 bases; unmatched bases: 5. CDR3 sequence (DNA): TGTGCCAGCAGCCCGGGACAGGGTTGGCCCCAGCATTTT. Its translation: CASSPGQGWPQHF. Filled out from reference TRBV11-2 and TRBJ1-5, the complete variable domain reads EAGVAQSPRYKIIEKRQSVAFWCNPISGHATLYWYQQILGQGPKLLIQFQNNGVVDDSQLPKDRFSAERLKGVDSTLKIQPAKLEDSAVYLCASSPGQGWPQHFGDGTRLSIL.